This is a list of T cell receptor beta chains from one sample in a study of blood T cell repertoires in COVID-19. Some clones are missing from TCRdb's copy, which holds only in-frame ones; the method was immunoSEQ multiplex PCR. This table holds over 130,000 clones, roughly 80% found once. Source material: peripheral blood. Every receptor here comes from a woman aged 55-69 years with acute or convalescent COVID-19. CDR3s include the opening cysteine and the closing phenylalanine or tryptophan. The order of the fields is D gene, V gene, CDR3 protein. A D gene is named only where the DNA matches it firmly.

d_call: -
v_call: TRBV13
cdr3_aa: CASSLGRGMNTEAFF

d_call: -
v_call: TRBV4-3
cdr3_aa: CASSQDPVVEKLFF

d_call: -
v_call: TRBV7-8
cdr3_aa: CASSTRLGDEQYF

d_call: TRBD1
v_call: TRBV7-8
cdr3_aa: CASSLSTSGTGFFTNEKLFF

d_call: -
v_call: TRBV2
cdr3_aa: CASSNPDTQYF

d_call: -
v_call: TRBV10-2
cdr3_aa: CAGSGDQPQHF

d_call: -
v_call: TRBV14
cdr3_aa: CASSRRTVYNEQFF

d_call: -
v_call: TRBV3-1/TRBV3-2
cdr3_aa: CASSQRWQRPYEQYF

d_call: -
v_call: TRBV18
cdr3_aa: CASSPPGANQPQHF

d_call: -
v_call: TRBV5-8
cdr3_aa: CASSLSPYEQYF

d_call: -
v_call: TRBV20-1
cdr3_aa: CSAYGTDTQYF

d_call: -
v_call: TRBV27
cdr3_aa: CASKVGTTSYEQYF

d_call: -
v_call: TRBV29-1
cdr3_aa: CSVDAAYNEQFF

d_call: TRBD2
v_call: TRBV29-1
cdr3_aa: CSVATGTSNNEQFF

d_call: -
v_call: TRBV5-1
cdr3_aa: CASSLSGREGSPLHF

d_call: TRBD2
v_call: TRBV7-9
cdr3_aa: CASSSPWGGRLYEQYF

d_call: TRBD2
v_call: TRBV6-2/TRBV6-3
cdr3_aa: CASSYSGTPSWEGDYNEQFF

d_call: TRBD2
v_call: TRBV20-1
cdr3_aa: CSASRASGSYEQYF

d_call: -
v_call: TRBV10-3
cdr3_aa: CAITTDSSGNTIYF

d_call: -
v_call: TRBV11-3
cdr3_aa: CASVGSGNNEQFF

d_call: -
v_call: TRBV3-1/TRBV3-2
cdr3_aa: CASSLRGAGEGKLFF

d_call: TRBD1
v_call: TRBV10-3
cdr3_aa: CAIRGTGGNTEAFF

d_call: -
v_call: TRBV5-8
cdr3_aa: CASSLGLSTDTQYF

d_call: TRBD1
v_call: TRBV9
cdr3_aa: CASSVGGGAYTEQYF

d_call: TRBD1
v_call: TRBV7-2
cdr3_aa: CASSSGGGSYNSPLHF

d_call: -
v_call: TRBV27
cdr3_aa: CASSPPSLEQYF

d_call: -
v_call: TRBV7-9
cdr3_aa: CASSLGGPRRYGYTF

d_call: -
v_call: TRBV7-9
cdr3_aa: CASSLGRLAPHEQFF

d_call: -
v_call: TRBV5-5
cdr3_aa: CASSTSGPDGGYTF

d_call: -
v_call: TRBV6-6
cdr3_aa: CASSPLALTDTQYF

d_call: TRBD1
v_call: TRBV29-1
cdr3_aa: CSVETGGGEKLFF

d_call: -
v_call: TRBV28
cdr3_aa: CASTSGAGSYSYNSPLHF

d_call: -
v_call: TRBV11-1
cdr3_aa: CASSPEGVPGEQYF

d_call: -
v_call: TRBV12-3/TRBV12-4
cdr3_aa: CASTTLGQPQHF

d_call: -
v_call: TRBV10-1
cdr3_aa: CASSESPGTLQFF

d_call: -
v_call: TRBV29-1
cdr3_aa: CSVLQGYTEAFF

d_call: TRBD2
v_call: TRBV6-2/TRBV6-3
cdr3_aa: CASSYQLAFTGELFF

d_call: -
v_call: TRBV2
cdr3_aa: CASSEEREQPQHF

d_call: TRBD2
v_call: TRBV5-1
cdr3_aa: CASSLGLLAGEGTGELFF

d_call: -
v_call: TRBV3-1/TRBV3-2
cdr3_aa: CASSQEGQGLTGANVLTF

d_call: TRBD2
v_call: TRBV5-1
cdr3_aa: CASSLDGREGRQFF

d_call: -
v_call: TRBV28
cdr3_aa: CASSWREGYEQYF

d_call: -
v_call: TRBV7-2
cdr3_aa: CASSLAGGVDTQYF